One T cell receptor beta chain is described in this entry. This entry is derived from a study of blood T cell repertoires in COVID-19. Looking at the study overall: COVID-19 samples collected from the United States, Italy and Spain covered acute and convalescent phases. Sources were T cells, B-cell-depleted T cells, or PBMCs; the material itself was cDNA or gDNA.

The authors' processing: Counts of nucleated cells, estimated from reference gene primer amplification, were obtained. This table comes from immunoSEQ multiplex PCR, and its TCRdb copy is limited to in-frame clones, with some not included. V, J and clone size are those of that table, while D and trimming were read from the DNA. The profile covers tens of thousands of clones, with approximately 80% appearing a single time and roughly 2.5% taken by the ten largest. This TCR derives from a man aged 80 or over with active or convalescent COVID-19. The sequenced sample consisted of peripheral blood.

CDR3 sequence (DNA): TGCGCCAGCAGCTTGGGGACACCCTTGGATGGCTACACCTTC. This translates into CASSLGTPLDGYTF. This chain links TRBV5-1 with TRBJ1-2; tentatively, D is TRBD1 (5 bases). Per germline, CDR1 SGHRS and CDR2 YFSETQ. The CDR3 totals 14 residues. The germline V and J ends were trimmed by 0 bases and 6 bases, with 12 bases remaining between them.